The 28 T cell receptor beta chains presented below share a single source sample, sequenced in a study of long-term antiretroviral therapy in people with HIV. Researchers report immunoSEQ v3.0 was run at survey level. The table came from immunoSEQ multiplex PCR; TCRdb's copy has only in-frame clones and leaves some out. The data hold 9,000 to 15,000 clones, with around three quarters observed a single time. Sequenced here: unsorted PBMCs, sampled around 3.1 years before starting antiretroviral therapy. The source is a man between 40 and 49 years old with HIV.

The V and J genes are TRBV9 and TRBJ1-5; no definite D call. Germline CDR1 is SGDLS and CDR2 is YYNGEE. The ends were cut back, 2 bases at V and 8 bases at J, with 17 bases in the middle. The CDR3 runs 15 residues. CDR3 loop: CASSVSGGQVEPQHF. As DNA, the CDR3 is TGTGCCAGCAGCGTGTCGGGTGGGCAGGTGGAGCCCCAGCATTTT.

CDR3 sequence (DNA): TGCAGCGTTGGACTAGCGGGTATCACAGATACGCAGTATTTT. This gives the protein CSVGLAGITDTQYF. This chain links TRBV29-1 with TRBJ2-3; TRBD2 matches 10 bases. V was pared by 4 bases and J by 2 bases, with 3 bases of the junction left unmatched. The CDR3 totals 14 residues. Germline lookup yields CDR1 SQVTM and CDR2 ANQGSEA.

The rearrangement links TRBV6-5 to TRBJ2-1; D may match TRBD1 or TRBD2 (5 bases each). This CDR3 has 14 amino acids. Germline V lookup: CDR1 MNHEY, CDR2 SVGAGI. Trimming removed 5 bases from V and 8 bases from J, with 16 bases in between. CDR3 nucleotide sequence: TGTGCCAGCAGTAGGGGAGTTGGGGCTGATGAGCAGTTCTTC. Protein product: CASSRGVGADEQFF.

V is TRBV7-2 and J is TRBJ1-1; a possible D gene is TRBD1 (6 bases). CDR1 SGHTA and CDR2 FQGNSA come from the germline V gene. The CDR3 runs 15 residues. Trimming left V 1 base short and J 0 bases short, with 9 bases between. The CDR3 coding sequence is TGTGCCAGCAGCTTAGGCGGGGGCATGAACACTGAAGCTTTCTTT. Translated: CASSLGGGMNTEAFF.

CDR3 amino acids: CASSVGGGAGTEAFF. The CDR3 nucleotides are TGTGCCAGCAGCGTGGGGGGGGGCGCGGGCACTGAAGCTTTCTTT. The V call is TRBV9, the J call TRBJ1-1, with D possibly matching TRBD1 (6 bases). V dropped 2 bases and J dropped 4 bases, with 15 bases sitting between them. Germline V gene sequence: CDR1 SGDLS, CDR2 YYNGEE. The CDR3 extends over 15 amino acids.

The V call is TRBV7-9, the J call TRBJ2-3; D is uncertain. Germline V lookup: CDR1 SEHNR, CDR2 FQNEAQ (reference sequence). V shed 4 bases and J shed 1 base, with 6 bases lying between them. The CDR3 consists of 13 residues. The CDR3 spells CASSSDGTDTQYF. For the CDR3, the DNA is TGTGCCAGCAGCTCCGACGGCACAGATACGCAGTATTTT.

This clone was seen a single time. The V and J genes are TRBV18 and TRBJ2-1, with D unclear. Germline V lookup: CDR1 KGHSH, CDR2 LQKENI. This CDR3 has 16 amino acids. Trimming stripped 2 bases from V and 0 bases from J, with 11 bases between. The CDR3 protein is CASSPLAFSSYNEQFF. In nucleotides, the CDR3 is TGTGCCAGCTCACCATTAGCATTTAGCTCCTACAATGAGCAGTTCTTC. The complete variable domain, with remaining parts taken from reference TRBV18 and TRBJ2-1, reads NAGVMQNPRHLVRRRGQEARLRCSPMKGHSHVYWYRQLPEEGLKFMVYLQKENIIDESGMPKERFSAEFPKEGPSILRIQQVVRGDSAAYFCASSPLAFSSYNEQFFGPGTRLTVL.

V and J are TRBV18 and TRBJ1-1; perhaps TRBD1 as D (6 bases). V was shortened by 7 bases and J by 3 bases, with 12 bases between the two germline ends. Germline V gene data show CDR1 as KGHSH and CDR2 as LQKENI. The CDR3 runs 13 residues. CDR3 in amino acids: CASLINRDTEAFF. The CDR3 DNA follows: TGTGCCAGCTTAATTAACAGGGACACTGAAGCTTTCTTT.

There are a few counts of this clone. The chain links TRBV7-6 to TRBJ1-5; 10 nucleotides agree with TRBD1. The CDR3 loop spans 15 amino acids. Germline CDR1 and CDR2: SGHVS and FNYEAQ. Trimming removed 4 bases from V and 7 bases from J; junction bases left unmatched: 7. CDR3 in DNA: TGTGCCAGCAGCTCCGGGACAGGGGTCTTCCAGCCCCAGCATTTT. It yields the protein CASSSGTGVFQPQHF.

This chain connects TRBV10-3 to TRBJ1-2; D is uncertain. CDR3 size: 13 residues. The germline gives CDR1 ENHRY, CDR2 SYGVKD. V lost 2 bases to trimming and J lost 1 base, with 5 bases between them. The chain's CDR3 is CAISEGVNYGYTF. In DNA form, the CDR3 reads TGTGCCATCAGTGAGGGCGTTAACTATGGCTACACCTTC.

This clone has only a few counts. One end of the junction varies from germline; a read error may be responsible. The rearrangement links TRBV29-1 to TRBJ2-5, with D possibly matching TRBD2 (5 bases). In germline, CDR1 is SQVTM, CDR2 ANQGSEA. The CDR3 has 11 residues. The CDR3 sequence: CSVHFLGGQHF. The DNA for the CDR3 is TGCAGCGTGCACTTCCTGGGCGGGCAGCACTTC.

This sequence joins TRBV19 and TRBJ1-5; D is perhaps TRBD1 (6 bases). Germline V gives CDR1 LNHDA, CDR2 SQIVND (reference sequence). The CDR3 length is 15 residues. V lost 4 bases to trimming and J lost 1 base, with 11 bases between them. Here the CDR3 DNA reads TGTGCCAGTAGTAGGTGGGACACCAGCAATCAGCCCCAGCATTTT. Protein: CASSRWDTSNQPQHF.

CDR3 protein: CASSRETGGFETQYF. In nucleotides, the CDR3 is TGTGCCAGCAGCCGGGAAACGGGAGGCTTTGAGACCCAGTACTTC. V and J are TRBV4-2 and TRBJ2-5, with 7 positions matching TRBD2. CDR1 is LGHNA, CDR2 YNFKEQ, per germline. The CDR3 runs to 15 residues. V shed 4 bases and J 5 bases; nucleotides not matched to a gene: 10.

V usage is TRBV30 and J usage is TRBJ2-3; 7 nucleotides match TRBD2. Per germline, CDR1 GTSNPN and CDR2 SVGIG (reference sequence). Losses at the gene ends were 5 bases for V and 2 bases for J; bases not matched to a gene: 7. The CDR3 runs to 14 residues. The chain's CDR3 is CAWRGLPITDTQYF. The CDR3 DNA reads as TGTGCCTGGCGGGGACTACCCATCACAGATACGCAGTATTTT.

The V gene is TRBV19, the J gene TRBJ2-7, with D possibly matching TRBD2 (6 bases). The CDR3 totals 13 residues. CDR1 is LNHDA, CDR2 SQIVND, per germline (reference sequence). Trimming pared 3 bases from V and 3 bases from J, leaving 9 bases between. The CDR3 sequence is CASSITSSYEQYF. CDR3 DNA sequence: TGTGCCAGTAGTATTACTAGCAGCTACGAGCAGTACTTC.

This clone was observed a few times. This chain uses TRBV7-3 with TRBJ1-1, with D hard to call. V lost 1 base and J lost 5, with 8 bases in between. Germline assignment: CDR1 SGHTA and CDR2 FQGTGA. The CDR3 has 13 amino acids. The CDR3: CASSLIGSTEAFF. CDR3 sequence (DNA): TGTGCCAGCAGCTTAATAGGGTCGACTGAAGCTTTCTTT.

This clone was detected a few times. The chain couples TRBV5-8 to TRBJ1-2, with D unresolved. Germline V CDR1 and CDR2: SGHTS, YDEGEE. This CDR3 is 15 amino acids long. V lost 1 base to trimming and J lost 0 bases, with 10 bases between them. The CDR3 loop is CASSLYRTTNYGYTF. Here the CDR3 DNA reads TGTGCCAGCAGCTTGTACAGAACTACTAACTATGGCTACACCTTC.

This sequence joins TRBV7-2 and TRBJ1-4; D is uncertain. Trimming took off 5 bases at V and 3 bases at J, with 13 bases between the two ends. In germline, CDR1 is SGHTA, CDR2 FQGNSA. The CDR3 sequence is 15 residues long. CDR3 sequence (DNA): TGTGCCAGCAGCCCAAGGAGAGGGTCTAATGAAAAACTGTTTTTT. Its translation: CASSPRRGSNEKLFF.

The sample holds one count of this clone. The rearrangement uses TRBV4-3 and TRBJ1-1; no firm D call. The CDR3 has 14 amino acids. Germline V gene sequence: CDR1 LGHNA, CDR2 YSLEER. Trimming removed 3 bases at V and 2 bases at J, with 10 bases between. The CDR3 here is CASSQAGGNTEAFF. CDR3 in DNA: TGCGCCAGCAGCCAGGCGGGCGGTAACACTGAAGCTTTCTTT.

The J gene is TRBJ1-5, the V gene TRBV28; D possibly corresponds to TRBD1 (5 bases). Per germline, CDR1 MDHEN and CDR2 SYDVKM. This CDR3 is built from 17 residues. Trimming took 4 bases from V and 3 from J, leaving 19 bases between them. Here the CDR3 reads CASSSRKSDRHNQPQHF. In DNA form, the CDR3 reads TGTGCCAGCAGTTCAAGGAAGAGTGACAGACACAATCAGCCCCAGCATTTT.

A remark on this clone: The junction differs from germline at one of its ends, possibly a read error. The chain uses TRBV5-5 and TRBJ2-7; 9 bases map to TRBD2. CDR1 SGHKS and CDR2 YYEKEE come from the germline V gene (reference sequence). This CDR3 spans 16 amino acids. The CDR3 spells CASSQDRLAGVNEQYF. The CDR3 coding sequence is TGCGCCAGCAGCCAAGATAGATTAGCGGGAGTTAACGAGCAGTACTTC.

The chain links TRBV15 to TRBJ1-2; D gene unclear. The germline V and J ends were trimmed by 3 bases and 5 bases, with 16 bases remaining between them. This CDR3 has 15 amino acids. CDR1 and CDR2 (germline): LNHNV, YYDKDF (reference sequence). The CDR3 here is CATSSAGVRGYGYTF. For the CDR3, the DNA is TGTGCCACCAGCAGCGCCGGGGTGCGTGGATATGGCTACACCTTC.

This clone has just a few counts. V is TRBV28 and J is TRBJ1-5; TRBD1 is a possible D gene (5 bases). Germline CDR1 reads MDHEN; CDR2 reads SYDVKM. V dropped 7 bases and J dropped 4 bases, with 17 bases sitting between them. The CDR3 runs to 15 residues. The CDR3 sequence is CASNPRAVGNQPQHF. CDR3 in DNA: TGTGCCAGCAACCCCAGGGCAGTAGGGAATCAGCCCCAGCATTTT.

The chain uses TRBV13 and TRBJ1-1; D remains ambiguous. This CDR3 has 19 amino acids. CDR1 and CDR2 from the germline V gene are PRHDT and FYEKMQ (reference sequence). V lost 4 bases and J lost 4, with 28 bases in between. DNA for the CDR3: TGTGCCAGCAGCTCCATTCAGCATCATATTCCGGGATCTGGCACTGAAGCTTTCTTT. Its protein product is CASSSIQHHIPGSGTEAFF.

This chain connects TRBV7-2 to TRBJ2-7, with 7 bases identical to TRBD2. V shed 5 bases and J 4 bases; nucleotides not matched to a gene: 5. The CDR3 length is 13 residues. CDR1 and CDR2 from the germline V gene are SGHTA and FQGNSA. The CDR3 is CASSPTGGYEQYF. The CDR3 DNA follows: TGTGCCAGCAGCCCAACGGGGGGATACGAGCAGTACTTC. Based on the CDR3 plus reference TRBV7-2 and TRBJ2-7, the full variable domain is GAGVSQSPSNKVTEKGKDVELRCDPISGHTALYWYRQSLGQGLEFLIYFQGNSAPDKSGLPSDRFSAERTGGSVSTLTIQRTQQEDSAVYLCASSPTGGYEQYFGPGTRLTVT.

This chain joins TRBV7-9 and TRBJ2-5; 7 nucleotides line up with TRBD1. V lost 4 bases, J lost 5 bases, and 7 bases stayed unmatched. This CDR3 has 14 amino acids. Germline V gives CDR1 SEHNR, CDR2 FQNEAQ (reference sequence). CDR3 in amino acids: CASSSRQDRETQYF. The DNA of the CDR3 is TGTGCCAGCAGCTCCCGGCAGGACAGGGAGACCCAGTACTTC.

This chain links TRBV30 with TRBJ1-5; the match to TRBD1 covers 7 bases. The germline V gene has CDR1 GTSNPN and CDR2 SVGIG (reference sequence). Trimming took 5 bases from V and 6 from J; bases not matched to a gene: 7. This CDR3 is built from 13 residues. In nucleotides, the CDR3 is TGTGCCTGGGCAGAAGGGGGCAGTCAGCCCCAGCATTTT. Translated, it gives CAWAEGGSQPQHF.

The CDR3: CASRRGLGRDTGELFF. CDR3 sequence (DNA): TGTGCCAGCAGACGCGGACTGGGAAGGGACACCGGGGAGCTGTTTTTT. The genes are TRBV5-4 and TRBJ2-2, with a possible D match to TRBD2 (5 bases). With 5 bases removed from V and 3 bases from J, the gap between germline ends came to 17 bases. This CDR3 is built from 16 residues. CDR1 is SGHNT and CDR2 is YYREEE in the germline V gene (reference sequence).